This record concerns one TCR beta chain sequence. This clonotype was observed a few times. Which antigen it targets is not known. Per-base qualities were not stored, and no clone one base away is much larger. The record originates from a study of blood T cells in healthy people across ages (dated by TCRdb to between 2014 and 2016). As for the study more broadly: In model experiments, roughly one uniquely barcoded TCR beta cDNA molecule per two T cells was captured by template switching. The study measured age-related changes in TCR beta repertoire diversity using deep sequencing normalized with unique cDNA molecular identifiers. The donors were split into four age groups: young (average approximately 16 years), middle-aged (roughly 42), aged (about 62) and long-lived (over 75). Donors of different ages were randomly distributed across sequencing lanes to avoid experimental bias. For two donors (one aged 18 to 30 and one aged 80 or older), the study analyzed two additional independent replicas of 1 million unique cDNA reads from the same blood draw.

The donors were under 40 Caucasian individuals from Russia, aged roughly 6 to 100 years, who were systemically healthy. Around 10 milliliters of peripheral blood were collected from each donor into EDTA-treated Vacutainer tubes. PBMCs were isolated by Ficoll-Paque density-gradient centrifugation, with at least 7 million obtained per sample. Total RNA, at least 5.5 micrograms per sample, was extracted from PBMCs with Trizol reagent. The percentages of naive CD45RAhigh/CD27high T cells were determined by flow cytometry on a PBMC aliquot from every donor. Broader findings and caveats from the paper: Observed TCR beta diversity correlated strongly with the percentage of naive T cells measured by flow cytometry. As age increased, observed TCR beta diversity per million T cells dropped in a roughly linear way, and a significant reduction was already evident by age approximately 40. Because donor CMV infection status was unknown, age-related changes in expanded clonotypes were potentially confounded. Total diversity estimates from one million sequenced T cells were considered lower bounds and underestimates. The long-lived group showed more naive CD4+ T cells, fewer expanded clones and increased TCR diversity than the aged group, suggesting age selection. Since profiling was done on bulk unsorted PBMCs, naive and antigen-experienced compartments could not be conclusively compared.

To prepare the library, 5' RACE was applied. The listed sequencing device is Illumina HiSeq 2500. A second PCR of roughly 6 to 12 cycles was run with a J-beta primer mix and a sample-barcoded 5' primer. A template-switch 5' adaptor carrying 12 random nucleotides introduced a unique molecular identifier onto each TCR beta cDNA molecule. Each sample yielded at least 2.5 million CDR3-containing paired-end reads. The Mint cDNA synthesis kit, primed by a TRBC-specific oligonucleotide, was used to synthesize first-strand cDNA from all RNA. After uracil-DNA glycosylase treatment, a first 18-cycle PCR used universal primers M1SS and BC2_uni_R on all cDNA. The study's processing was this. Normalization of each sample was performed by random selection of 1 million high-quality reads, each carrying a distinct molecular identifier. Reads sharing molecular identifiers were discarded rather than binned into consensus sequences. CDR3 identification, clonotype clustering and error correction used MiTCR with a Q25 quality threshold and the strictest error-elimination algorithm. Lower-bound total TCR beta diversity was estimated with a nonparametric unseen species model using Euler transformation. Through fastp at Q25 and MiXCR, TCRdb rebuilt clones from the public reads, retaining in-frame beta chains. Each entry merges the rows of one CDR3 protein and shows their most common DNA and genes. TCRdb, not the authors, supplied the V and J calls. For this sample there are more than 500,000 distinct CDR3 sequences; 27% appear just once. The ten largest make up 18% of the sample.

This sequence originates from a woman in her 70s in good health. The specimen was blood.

DNA sequence: TGTGCCAGCAGCTTAGTCCCATGGACAGGGGACCAAGAGACCCAGTACTTC. This codes for CASSLVPWTGDQETQYF. The sequence is built from TRBV11-2 and TRBJ2-5; 9 junctional bases match TRBD1. V is pruned by 1 base and J by 0 bases, leaving 6 bases of the junction without a gene match. Counted from cysteine to phenylalanine, this CDR3 has 17 amino acids. Of the read, only the CDR3 DNA is kept; its 51 bases are in frame from base 1. CDR1 and CDR2 are drawn from the germline V gene: SGHAT, FQNNGV.